This T cell receptor beta chain was identified during a study of blood T cell repertoires in COVID-19. Study in general: Acute and convalescent COVID-19 specimens originated in the United States, Italy and Spain. PBMCs, B-cell-depleted T cells, or T cells were the source of the cDNA or gDNA that made up the material.

Source study methods: Amplified reference gene primers provided the basis for estimating nucleated cell counts. TCRdb's copy holds only in-frame clones and misses some; the assay was immunoSEQ multiplex PCR. V and J calls and clone size are copied from that table; D and trimming were computed from the DNA. The sample holds about 220,000 clones, roughly 75% seen once. This clone was seen more than once but under ten times. Trimming took 2 bases from V and 0 from J, leaving 11 bases between them. CDR1 and CDR2 from the germline V gene are WSHSY and SAAADI. The CDR3 length is 16 residues. The sequence was collected from a woman in her seventies with acute or convalescent COVID-19. The sample taken for sequencing was peripheral blood. The rearrangement links TRBV10-2 to TRBJ2-1, with TRBD2 as a possible D gene (6 bases). Here the CDR3 DNA reads TGCGCCAGCAGTGAGACCCGGGGGACCTCCTACAATGAGCAGTTCTTC. Amino acids: CASSETRGTSYNEQFF.